This T cell receptor beta chain was identified during a study of neoadjuvant anti-PD-1 for oral cavity cancer. Looking at the study overall: Before surgery, most patients got three to four biweekly 3 mg/kg nivolumab doses. Patients without progression received a fourth nivolumab dose around day 43, then surgical resection on days 50-56.

This clone occurred a few times. Its specificity is not known. Two replicates per tumor sample, mostly from 4.8 ug of genomic DNA. The table came from immunoSEQ multiplex PCR; TCRdb's copy has only in-frame clones and leaves some out. The profile shows over 20,000 clones, around a quarter of them singletons. Trimming removed 1 base from V and 0 bases from J; junction bases left unmatched: 8. The CDR3 spans 17 residues. In germline, CDR1 is MGHRA, CDR2 YSYEKL. Study outcomes and limitations: Each response group had just a few patients in TCR analyses.

Described time point: after neoadjuvant nivolumab, at surgical resection. This sample comprised tumor tissue, obtained after nivolumab (anti-PD-1) treatment. The TCR was taken from a person between 40 and 85 years old with oral cavity squamous cell carcinoma. The chain carries TRBV4-1 and TRBJ2-7, with 8 bases fitting TRBD2. CDR3 in amino acids: CASSQAAASGPSYEQYF. The DNA of the CDR3 is TGCGCCAGCAGCCAAGCGGCGGCTAGCGGGCCCTCCTACGAGCAGTACTTC.